Below are 29 T cell receptor beta chains sequenced from a single sample in a study of cytomegalovirus exposure and HLA in healthy donors. Primers: 60 Vbeta forward and 13 Jbeta reverse. The repertoire was sequenced with immunoSEQ multiplex PCR; TCRdb's copy has only in-frame clones and lacks some. The profile covers 300,000 or so clones, with roughly 86% appearing a single time and approximately 2% taken by the ten largest. Material: PBMCs. These receptors all come from a middle-aged woman in good health and CMV-seropositive.

The J gene is TRBJ2-2, the V gene TRBV5-5; tentative D call: TRBD1 (5 bases). In germline, CDR1 is SGHKS, CDR2 YYEKEE (reference sequence). The germline V and J ends were trimmed by 2 bases and 10 bases, with 9 bases remaining between them. This CDR3 is built from 12 residues. CDR3 loop: CASSLKQEELFF. The DNA of the CDR3 is TGTGCCAGCAGCTTAAAACAGGAGGAGCTGTTTTTT. The full variable domain, rest sourced from reference TRBV5-5 and TRBJ2-2, is DAGVTQSPTHLIKTRGQQVTLRCSPISGHKSVSWYQQVLGQGPQFIFQYYEKEERGRGNFPDRFSARQFPNYSSELNVNALLLGDSALYLCASSLKQEELFFGEGSRLTVL.

This CDR3 reads CASSLDSSHYNEQFF. CDR3 sequence (DNA): TGTGCCAGCAGCTTAGACTCATCCCATTACAATGAGCAGTTCTTC. V gene TRBV7-2 combines with J gene TRBJ2-1; D is ambiguous. The CDR3 runs to 15 residues. V lost 1 base to trimming and J lost 4 bases, with 11 bases between them. Germline CDR1 SGHTA, CDR2 FQGNSA.

This clone has only a few counts. The chain joins TRBV6-4 to TRBJ2-3; 10 bases agree with TRBD2. J was trimmed by 3 bases and V by 0 bases; bases with no gene match: 3. This CDR3 is 16 amino acids long. CDR1 MRHNA and CDR2 SNTAGT come from the germline V gene. CDR3 DNA sequence: TGTGCCAGCAGTGACTCGACTAGCGGGTGGACAGATACGCAGTATTTT. It translates to CASSDSTSGWTDTQYF.

DNA for the CDR3: TGTGCCAGCAGTTCGCCGGGACTCCCCTTGGATACGCAGTATTTT. Its translation is CASSSPGLPLDTQYF. The V and J genes are TRBV27 and TRBJ2-3, with D possibly TRBD2 on 6 matching bases. In germline, CDR1 is MNHEY, CDR2 SMNVEV (reference sequence). Trimming took 4 bases from V and 6 from J, leaving 17 bases between them. The CDR3 spans 15 residues.

The chain links TRBV9 to TRBJ1-1; no clear D gene. CDR3 length: 12 amino acids. Trimming shortened V by 0 bases and J by 10 bases, and 10 bases separated the two germline ends. Germline values: CDR1 SGDLS, CDR2 YYNGEE. CDR3 coding DNA: TGTGCCAGCAGCGTAGAGGGTACTAGAGCTTTCTTT. Translation gives CASSVEGTRAFF.

V gene TRBV19 combines with J gene TRBJ1-2; weak D call: TRBD1 (6 bases). CDR3 size: 15 residues. Germline V gene sequence: CDR1 LNHDA, CDR2 SQIVND (reference sequence). The V end was cut by 5 bases, the J end by 2 bases, with 15 bases between. CDR3 DNA sequence: TGTGCCAGTAGTCCCTACGGGACACTAAACTATGGCTACACCTTC. The encoded protein is CASSPYGTLNYGYTF.

This rearrangement joins TRBV13 to TRBJ2-2, with D perhaps matching TRBD1 (6 bases). Germline CDR1 PRHDT, CDR2 FYEKMQ (reference sequence). The ends were cut back, 7 bases at V and 4 bases at J, with 19 bases in the middle. The CDR3 extends over 16 amino acids. This chain's CDR3 is CASTVDSARGTGELFF. CDR3 coding DNA: TGTGCCAGCACCGTGGACAGTGCTCGTGGCACCGGGGAGCTGTTTTTT.

The V gene is TRBV18, the J gene TRBJ1-6; D unclear. Germline V gene lookup returns CDR1 KGHSH and CDR2 LQKENI. The CDR3 sequence is 15 residues long. V was shortened by 3 bases and J by 4 bases, with 10 bases between the two germline ends. CDR3 DNA sequence: TGTGCCAGCTCACCGCGGGCAGAGTATAATTCACCCCTCCACTTT. It encodes CASSPRAEYNSPLHF.

The chain carries TRBV19 and TRBJ2-2; TRBD2 agrees at 10 bases. The CDR3 runs 16 residues. Germline CDR1 and CDR2: LNHDA and SQIVND (reference sequence). V gave up 3 bases and J gave up 4 bases; unmatched junction bases: 5. CDR3 loop: CASSIKGLAPTGELFF. The CDR3 DNA reads TGTGCCAGTAGTATCAAGGGACTAGCGCCCACCGGGGAGCTGTTTTTT.

This clone showed up just once. The gene calls are TRBV4-2 and TRBJ2-3, with TRBD2 matching over 8 bases. The CDR3 is made up of 15 amino acids. Trimming at V came to 3 bases and at J to 8 bases, leaving 10 bases not matched to a gene. Germline values: CDR1 LGHNA, CDR2 YNFKEQ. CDR3 coding DNA: TGTGCCAGCAGCCAGCCGGGACTAGTAGGAGGTACGCAGTATTTT. Protein: CASSQPGLVGGTQYF.

The V and J genes are TRBV30 and TRBJ2-7; 7 nucleotides match TRBD1. Unmatched junction bases numbered 2, after V lost 3 bases and J lost 0 bases. The CDR3 consists of 13 residues. Germline V gene sequence: CDR1 GTSNPN, CDR2 SVGIG (reference sequence). CDR3 region: CAWSRDSSYEQYF. The CDR3, as DNA: TGTGCCTGGAGCAGGGACAGCTCCTACGAGCAGTACTTC.

This chain links TRBV29-1 with TRBJ2-2; perhaps TRBD1 as D (6 bases). The CDR3 spans 13 residues. Germline V gene sequence: CDR1 SQVTM, CDR2 ANQGSEA. V was pared by 3 bases and J by 1 base, with 6 bases between. The chain's CDR3 is CSVDRGNTGELFF. DNA for the CDR3: TGCAGCGTTGACAGGGGGAACACCGGGGAGCTGTTTTTT.

This CDR3 reads CAISEGQNNQPQHF. For the CDR3, the DNA is TGTGCCATCAGTGAAGGACAAAACAATCAGCCCCAGCATTTT. The chain joins TRBV10-3 to TRBJ1-5; perhaps TRBD1 as D (5 bases). V lost 3 bases to trimming and J lost 3 bases, with 9 bases between them. The CDR3 contains 14 residues. Germline V gene sequence: CDR1 ENHRY, CDR2 SYGVKD.

The chain links TRBV18 to TRBJ1-1; the match to TRBD1 covers 7 bases. Germline V gene sequence: CDR1 KGHSH, CDR2 LQKENI. Germline trimming cut 5 bases from V and 1 base from J; bases unmatched to any gene: 7. This CDR3 comprises 15 residues. The CDR3 loop is CASSRDSSSNTEAFF. DNA of the CDR3: TGTGCCAGCTCAAGGGACAGCAGCTCGAACACTGAAGCTTTCTTT.

J is TRBJ2-3 and V is TRBV4-3; tentative D call: TRBD1 (8 bases). Germline loops: CDR1 LGHNA, CDR2 YSLEER. The CDR3 has 17 residues. Trimming left V 0 bases short and J 1 base short, with 14 bases between. CDR3 region: CASSQEWGGQGTDTQYF. Written as DNA, the CDR3 is TGCGCCAGCAGCCAAGAATGGGGGGGACAGGGCACAGATACGCAGTATTTT.

The J gene is TRBJ1-1, the V gene TRBV7-9, with D tentatively TRBD1 (5 bases). Germline CDR1 reads SEHNR; CDR2 reads FQNEAQ (reference sequence). V lost 1 base, J lost 1 base, and 7 bases lay in between. The CDR3 loop spans 14 amino acids. The CDR3 region is CASSLVGANTEAFF. CDR3 DNA: TGTGCCAGCAGCTTAGTAGGGGCGAACACTGAAGCTTTCTTT.

V is TRBV7-3 and J is TRBJ1-4; D may be TRBD1 (6 bases). Per the germline V gene, CDR1 is SGHTA and CDR2 is FQGTGA. Deletions cut 4 bases from V and 4 bases from J, with 13 bases between. The CDR3 totals 15 residues. The CDR3 loop is CASSSRTAFNEKLFF. In DNA form, the CDR3 reads TGTGCCAGCAGCTCACGGACAGCCTTTAATGAAAAACTGTTTTTT.

The genes are TRBV9 and TRBJ2-1; 12 bases fit TRBD2. The germline V gene has CDR1 SGDLS and CDR2 YYNGEE. The CDR3 runs 14 residues. The J segment lost 7 bases and the V segment lost 3 bases, leaving 2 bases of the junction unmatched. CDR3: CASSALAGGNEQFF. Here the CDR3 DNA reads TGTGCCAGCAGCGCTCTAGCGGGAGGGAATGAGCAGTTCTTC.

The chain has TRBV9 and TRBJ1-4; D unclear. V was pared by 0 bases and J by 3 bases, with 6 bases between. The CDR3 runs to 14 residues. Germline V gene sequence: CDR1 SGDLS, CDR2 YYNGEE. CDR3 coding DNA: TGTGCCAGCAGCGTAGGGGCTTCTAATGAAAAACTGTTTTTT. This codes for CASSVGASNEKLFF.

The chain has TRBV5-6 and TRBJ2-1; 7 bases match TRBD2. V lost 2 bases, J lost 3 bases, and 14 bases stayed unmatched. This CDR3 is 18 amino acids long. Per germline, CDR1 SGHDT and CDR2 YYEEEE. CDR3 sequence reads: CASSFPIHLGGSYNEQFF. The DNA for the CDR3 is TGTGCCAGCAGCTTCCCCATTCATCTCGGGGGGAGCTACAATGAGCAGTTCTTC.

This clone has only one observation. The germline gene is not matched at one end of the junction; a read error may be the cause. The chain couples TRBV7-9 to TRBJ2-5; tentatively, D is TRBD1 (6 bases). The CDR3 covers 13 residues. Germline V gene sequence: CDR1 SEHNR, CDR2 FQNEAQ (reference sequence). The DNA for the CDR3 is TGTTCCAGCAGCTTGACAGGCGGGGAGACCCAGTACTTC. This encodes CSSSLTGGETQYF.

V and J are TRBV4-1 and TRBJ1-1, with 7 positions matching TRBD1. Germline lookup yields CDR1 MGHRA and CDR2 YSYEKL. J was trimmed by 4 bases and V by 3 bases; bases with no gene match: 8. The CDR3 consists of 15 residues. In DNA, the CDR3 is TGCGCCAGCAGCCAGGGGGACAGATGGGGCACTGAAGCTTTCTTT. This codes for CASSQGDRWGTEAFF.

V and J are TRBV4-3 and TRBJ1-1, with D unclear. CDR1 LGHNA and CDR2 YSLEER come from the germline V gene. The V end was cut by 4 bases, the J end by 10 bases, with 19 bases between. This CDR3 is built from 14 residues. The CDR3 region has the DNA TGCGCCAGCAGCCCATCCCGAAGGACGCGGGGAGCTTTCTTT. It yields the protein CASSPSRRTRGAFF.

The V and J genes are TRBV7-3 and TRBJ2-1; TRBD1 agrees at 11 bases. With V trimmed by 3 bases and J by 7 bases, 5 bases remained unmatched. Germline V gene sequence: CDR1 SGHTA, CDR2 FQGTGA. There are 15 residues in the CDR3. CDR3 loop: CASSFPDRGRNEQFF. The CDR3 DNA is TGTGCCAGCAGCTTTCCGGACAGGGGGCGGAATGAGCAGTTCTTC.

The V call is TRBV11-2, the J call TRBJ2-4; maybe TRBD1 (5 bases). Trimming took off 5 bases at V and 0 bases at J, with 11 bases between the two ends. Germline loops: CDR1 SGHAT, CDR2 FQNNGV. This CDR3 spans 15 amino acids. CDR3 sequence reads: CASSAPGLAKNIQYF. The DNA for the CDR3 is TGTGCCAGCAGCGCTCCAGGGTTAGCCAAAAACATTCAGTACTTC.

V gene TRBV14 combines with J gene TRBJ2-1; D gene uncertain. The CDR3 loop spans 11 amino acids. CDR1 and CDR2 from the germline V gene are SGHDN and FVKESK. V lost 6 bases, J lost 6 bases, and 6 bases lay in between. The CDR3 spells CASSTGNEQFF. The CDR3 nucleotides are TGTGCCAGCAGTACGGGCAATGAGCAGTTCTTC.

V is TRBV10-3 and J is TRBJ1-2; TRBD1 might be the D (5 bases). The CDR3 is 14 amino acids. Germline CDR1 ENHRY, CDR2 SYGVKD. Trimming left V 4 bases short and J 2 bases short, with 11 bases between. The CDR3 nucleotides are TGTGCCATCAGTGGGACGACAGTCAACTATGGCTACACCTTC. As protein: CAISGTTVNYGYTF.

J is TRBJ2-7 and V is TRBV19; TRBD1 matches 10 bases. The V gene's germline CDR1 is LNHDA and CDR2 SQIVND (reference sequence). The CDR3 totals 16 residues. The ends lost 4 bases at V and 3 bases at J; junction bases unmatched: 9. The CDR3 here is CASSKRPGQGFYEQYF. CDR3 in DNA: TGTGCCAGTAGTAAACGTCCGGGACAGGGGTTCTACGAGCAGTACTTC.

V usage is TRBV28 and J usage is TRBJ2-2; 8 bases are shared with TRBD1. The V gene end was trimmed by 6 bases and the J gene end by 3 bases; junction bases not matched to a gene: 3. The CDR3 totals 14 residues. Germline V CDR1 and CDR2: MDHEN, SYDVKM. CDR3: CASSRQGYTGELFF. The CDR3 DNA sequence: TGTGCCAGCAGCCGACAGGGGTACACCGGGGAGCTGTTTTTT.